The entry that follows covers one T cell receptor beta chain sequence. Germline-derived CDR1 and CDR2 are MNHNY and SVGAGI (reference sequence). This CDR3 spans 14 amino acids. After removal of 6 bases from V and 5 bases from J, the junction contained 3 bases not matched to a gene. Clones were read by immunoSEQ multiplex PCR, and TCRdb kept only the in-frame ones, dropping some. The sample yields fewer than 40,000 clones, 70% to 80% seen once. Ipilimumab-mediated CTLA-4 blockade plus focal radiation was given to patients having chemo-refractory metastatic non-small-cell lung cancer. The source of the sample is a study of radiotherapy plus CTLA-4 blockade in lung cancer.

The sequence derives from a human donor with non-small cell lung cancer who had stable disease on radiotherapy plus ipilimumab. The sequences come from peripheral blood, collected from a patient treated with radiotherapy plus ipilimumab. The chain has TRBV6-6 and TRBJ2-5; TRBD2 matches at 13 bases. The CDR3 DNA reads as TGTGCCAGCAGACTAGCGGGGGGGCCTGAGACCCAGTACTTC. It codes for CASRLAGGPETQYF.